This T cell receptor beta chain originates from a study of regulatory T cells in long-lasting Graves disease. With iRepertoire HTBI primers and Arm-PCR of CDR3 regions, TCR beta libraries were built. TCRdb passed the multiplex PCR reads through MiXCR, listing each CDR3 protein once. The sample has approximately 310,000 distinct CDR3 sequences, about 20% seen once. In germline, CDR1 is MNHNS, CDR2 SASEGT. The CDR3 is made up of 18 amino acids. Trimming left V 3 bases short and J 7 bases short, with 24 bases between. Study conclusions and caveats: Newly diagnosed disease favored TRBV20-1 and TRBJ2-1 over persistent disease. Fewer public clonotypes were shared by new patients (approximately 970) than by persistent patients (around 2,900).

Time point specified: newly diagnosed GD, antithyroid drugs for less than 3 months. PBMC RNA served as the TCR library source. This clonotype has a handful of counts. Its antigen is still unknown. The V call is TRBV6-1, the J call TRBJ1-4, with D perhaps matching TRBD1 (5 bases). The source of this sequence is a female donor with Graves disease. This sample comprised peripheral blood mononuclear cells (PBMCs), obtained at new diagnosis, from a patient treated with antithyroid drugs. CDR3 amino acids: CASSEASLWGSWGEKLFF. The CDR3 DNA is TGTGCCAGCAGTGAGGCCAGCCTTTGGGGGAGCTGGGGTGAAAAACTGTTTTTT.